What follows are 20 T cell receptor beta chains derived from one specimen sequenced in a study of control samples from healthy donors and cancer patients. The data were produced by immunoSEQ multiplex PCR, yet TCRdb's version contains in-frame clones alone and is incomplete. The sample holds 100,000 or so clones, 92% seen once. The specimen was blood. The receptors originated from a woman between 18 and 30 years old in good health.

This sequence joins TRBV15 and TRBJ2-4; TRBD1 agrees at 12 bases. The CDR3 is made up of 17 amino acids. V lost 6 bases, J lost 0 bases, and 6 bases stayed unmatched. Germline CDR1 reads LNHNV; CDR2 reads YYDKDF (reference sequence). This CDR3 reads CATRGDRGPQAKNIQYF. CDR3 nucleotide sequence: TGTGCCACCAGGGGGGACAGGGGGCCCCAAGCCAAAAACATTCAGTACTTC.

The V call is TRBV4-1, the J call TRBJ2-7; 7 bases are shared with TRBD1. The CDR3 contains 15 residues. Germline lookup yields CDR1 MGHRA and CDR2 YSYEKL. The J segment lost 4 bases and the V segment lost 0 bases, leaving 6 bases of the junction unmatched. The chain's CDR3 is CASSQDITGVYEQYF. DNA for the CDR3: TGCGCCAGCAGCCAAGATATTACAGGGGTGTACGAGCAGTACTTC.

The chain couples TRBV30 to TRBJ1-1; D is unclear. Germline V gives CDR1 GTSNPN, CDR2 SVGIG (reference sequence). V dropped 3 bases and J dropped 2 bases, with 10 bases sitting between them. The CDR3 sequence is 13 residues long. The CDR3, as DNA: TGTGCCTGGAGCGGCACAGCCAACACTGAAGCTTTCTTT. It translates to CAWSGTANTEAFF.

V gene TRBV24-1 combines with J gene TRBJ2-2, with TRBD2 matching over 12 bases. The germline CDR1 and CDR2 sequences are KGHDR and SFDVKD. V was pared by 1 base and J by 5 bases, with 4 bases of the junction left unmatched. The CDR3 covers 17 residues. The CDR3 is CATSDFGTSGRTGELFF. CDR3 DNA: TGTGCCACCAGTGATTTCGGCACTAGCGGGAGGACCGGGGAGCTGTTTTTT.

A few counts support this clone. V is TRBV7-9 and J is TRBJ1-5; D ambiguous. V lost 4 bases and J lost 2, with 12 bases in between. CDR3 length: 15 amino acids. Germline values: CDR1 SEHNR, CDR2 FQNEAQ (reference sequence). The CDR3 region has the DNA TGTGCCAGCAGCTCACAGTCAGGCGGCAATCAGCCCCAGCATTTT. Amino acids: CASSSQSGGNQPQHF.

This clone was seen only a few times. The rearrangement links TRBV4-3 to TRBJ1-6; D gene ambiguous. The V gene's germline CDR1 is LGHNA and CDR2 YSLEER. V was cut by 0 bases and J by 2 bases, with 5 bases left in between. The CDR3 is 15 residues long. For the CDR3, the DNA is TGCGCCAGCAGCCAAGATCAGCCCTATAATTCACCCCTCCACTTT. Its translation is CASSQDQPYNSPLHF.

The gene calls are TRBV6-1 and TRBJ2-5, with TRBD2 matching 9 bases. Trimming at V came to 2 bases and at J to 6 bases, leaving 13 bases not matched to a gene. CDR1 is MNHNS and CDR2 is SASEGT in the germline V gene. This CDR3 has 17 residues. CDR3 sequence reads: CASSERAGGSIQKTQYF. The CDR3 DNA sequence: TGTGCCAGCAGTGAAAGAGCGGGGGGTTCAATTCAGAAGACCCAGTACTTC.

The chain has TRBV4-1 and TRBJ2-7, with 9 bases identical to TRBD1. V lost 6 bases, J lost 1 base, and 7 bases stayed unmatched. The germline V gene encodes CDR1 MGHRA and CDR2 YSYEKL. CDR3 length: 15 residues. DNA of the CDR3: TGCGCCAGCAGTCTCCGGACAGGGGTTTCCTACGAGCAGTACTTC. Encoded protein: CASSLRTGVSYEQYF.

The chain employs TRBV5-6 and TRBJ2-7, with 7 bases identical to TRBD1. The CDR3 loop spans 13 amino acids. Per germline, CDR1 SGHDT and CDR2 YYEEEE. V dropped 7 bases and J dropped 6; count of bases not matched to a gene: 10. The CDR3 here is CASYRRGPSEQYF. In DNA, the CDR3 is TGTGCCAGCTACAGAAGGGGGCCCTCCGAGCAGTACTTC. Filled out from reference TRBV5-6 and TRBJ2-7, the complete variable domain reads DAGVTQSPTHLIKTRGQQVTLRCSPKSGHDTVSWYQQALGQGPQFIFQYYEEEERQRGNFPDRFSGHQFPNYSSELNVNALLLGDSALYLCASYRRGPSEQYFGPGTRLTVT.

This clone has just a few counts. The rearrangement joins TRBV4-1 to TRBJ1-2; possibly TRBD1 for D (6 bases). The length of the CDR3 is 14 residues. The germline CDR1 and CDR2 sequences are MGHRA and YSYEKL. The V gene lost 0 bases and the J gene lost 7 bases, with 12 bases spanning the gap. CDR3 sequence (DNA): TGCGCCAGCAGCCAAGAAGGGGGAGGGATTGGCTACACCTTC. This gives the protein CASSQEGGGIGYTF.

The chain couples TRBV5-1 to TRBJ2-7; D gene uncertain. Looked up from germline, CDR1 is SGHRS and CDR2 is YFSETQ. Trimming removed 3 bases from V and 2 bases from J, with 6 bases in between. The CDR3 totals 12 residues. CDR3 in amino acids: CASSSTPYEQYF. As DNA, the CDR3 is TGCGCCAGCAGCTCCACACCCTACGAGCAGTACTTC.

The sample holds one count of this clone. The chain employs TRBV6-6 and TRBJ1-1; TRBD1 aligns across 9 bases. The germline CDR1 and CDR2 sequences are MNHNY and SVGAGI (reference sequence). The CDR3 sequence is 13 residues long. Germline trimming cut 6 bases from V and 6 bases from J; bases unmatched to any gene: 5. The CDR3 here is CASRWDREPEAFF. The CDR3 coding sequence is TGTGCCAGCAGGTGGGACAGGGAACCTGAAGCTTTCTTT.

This clone was observed a single time. V gene TRBV5-1 combines with J gene TRBJ2-5; 9 nucleotides align to TRBD1. Looked up from germline, CDR1 is SGHRS and CDR2 is YFSETQ. V lost 9 bases to trimming and J lost 3 bases; unmatched junction nucleotides: 12. This CDR3 region has 15 residues. The CDR3 DNA is TGCGCCACCCAGGAACAGGGGGCCCATGAAGAGACCCAGTACTTC. Its translation is CATQEQGAHEETQYF. Full variable domain (outside the CDR3, taken from reference TRBV5-1 and TRBJ2-5): KAGVTQTPRYLIKTRGQQVTLSCSPISGHRSVSWYQQTPGQGLQFLFEYFSETQRNKGNFPGRFSGRQFSNSRSEMNVSTLELGDSALYLCATQEQGAHEETQYFGPGTRLLVL.

The V call is TRBV10-2, the J call TRBJ1-5, with 7 bases aligning to TRBD1. This CDR3 is 13 amino acids long. Germline CDR1 reads WSHSY; CDR2 reads SAAADI. Losses at the gene ends were 2 bases for V and 5 bases for J; bases not matched to a gene: 0. CDR3 coding DNA: TGCGCCAGCAGTGAGACAGGGGATCAGCCCCAGCATTTT. This codes for CASSETGDQPQHF.

J is TRBJ2-1 and V is TRBV9; D ambiguous. Germline assignment: CDR1 SGDLS and CDR2 YYNGEE. V was clipped by 0 bases and J by 4 bases, with 11 bases between them. CDR3 length: 15 amino acids. The CDR3 loop is CASSVELTQYNEQFF. CDR3 nucleotides: TGTGCCAGCAGCGTAGAACTTACTCAATACAATGAGCAGTTCTTC. Drawing the rest from reference TRBV9 and TRBJ2-1, the complete variable domain is DSGVTQTPKHLITATGQRVTLRCSPRSGDLSVYWYQQSLDQGLQFLIQYYNGEERAKGNILERFSAQQFPDLHSELNLSSLELGDSALYFCASSVELTQYNEQFFGPGTRLTVL.

This clone is a singleton in its sample. The rearrangement links TRBV10-2 to TRBJ1-1, with 12 bases fitting TRBD1. The germline V gene has CDR1 WSHSY and CDR2 SAAADI. This CDR3 spans 18 amino acids. Trimming removed 2 bases from V and 5 bases from J; junction bases left unmatched: 12. In DNA, the CDR3 is TGCGCCAGCAGTGAGCCCAACCGGGACAGGGGGCGAGGAACTGAAGCTTTCTTT. Its protein product is CASSEPNRDRGRGTEAFF.

CDR3 DNA: TGTGCCAGCAGCCATCAAAAGGGTTTTAAGGACGGCAGCTCCTATAATTCACCCCTCCACTTT. It encodes CASSHQKGFKDGSSYNSPLHF. This chain uses TRBV14 with TRBJ1-6; D remains ambiguous. The germline V gene encodes CDR1 SGHDN and CDR2 FVKESK. Trimming took off 3 bases at V and 0 bases at J, with 24 bases between the two ends. The CDR3 sequence is 21 residues long.

The chain couples TRBV5-1 to TRBJ1-2; D not resolved. Trimming left V 0 bases short and J 0 bases short, with 6 bases between. Germline CDR1 and CDR2: SGHRS and YFSETQ. This CDR3 has 14 amino acids. The CDR3 coding sequence is TGCGCCAGCAGCTTGGAGGCAGCTAACTATGGCTACACCTTC. This encodes CASSLEAANYGYTF.

The V call is TRBV4-3, the J call TRBJ2-3, with TRBD1 identical over 7 bases. This CDR3 has 16 residues. V was clipped by 1 base and J by 6 bases; unmatched bases: 10. Germline V gene lookup returns CDR1 LGHNA and CDR2 YSLEER. CDR3 sequence (DNA): TGCGCCAGCAGCCAAGGTGCGAGACAGGGAAGGGATACGCAGTATTTT. Translating gives CASSQGARQGRDTQYF.

V usage is TRBV7-2 and J usage is TRBJ2-1; D possibly uses TRBD1 or TRBD2 (5 bases each). The CDR3 runs 15 residues. Trimming took off 4 bases at V and 0 bases at J, with 10 bases between the two ends. CDR1 is SGHTA and CDR2 is FQGNSA in the germline V gene. CDR3 sequence reads: CASSYRDASYNEQFF. The CDR3 DNA is TGTGCCAGCAGCTACCGGGACGCCTCCTACAATGAGCAGTTCTTC.